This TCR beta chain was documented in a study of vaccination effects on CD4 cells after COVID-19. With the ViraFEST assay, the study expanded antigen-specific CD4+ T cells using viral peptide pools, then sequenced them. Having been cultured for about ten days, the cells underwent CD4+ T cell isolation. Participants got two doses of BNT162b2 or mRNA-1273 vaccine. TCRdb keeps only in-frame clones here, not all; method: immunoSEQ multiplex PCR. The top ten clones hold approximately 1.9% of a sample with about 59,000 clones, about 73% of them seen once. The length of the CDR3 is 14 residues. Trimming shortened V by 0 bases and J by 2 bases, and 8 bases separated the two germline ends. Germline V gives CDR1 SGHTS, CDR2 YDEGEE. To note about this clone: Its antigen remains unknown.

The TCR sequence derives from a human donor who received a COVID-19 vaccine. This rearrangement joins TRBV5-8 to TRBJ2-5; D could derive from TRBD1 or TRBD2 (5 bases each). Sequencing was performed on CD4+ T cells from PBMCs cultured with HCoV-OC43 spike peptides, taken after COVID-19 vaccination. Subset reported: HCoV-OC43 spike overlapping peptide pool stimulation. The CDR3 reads CASSLAWGQETQYF. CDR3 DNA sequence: TGTGCCAGCAGCTTGGCGTGGGGGCAAGAGACCCAGTACTTC.